This T cell receptor (beta chain) is drawn from a study of cytomegalovirus exposure and HLA in healthy donors. Primers: 60 Vbeta forward and 13 Jbeta reverse. Sequencing was performed with immunoSEQ multiplex PCR; in TCRdb, only in-frame clones are kept and a portion is missing. Here the sample spans over 200,000 clones, under 90% being singletons. Study-wide results and caveats: HLA allele associations emerged for about 16,000 TCR beta sequences in a later analysis, at 0.05 false discovery rate. Common viral pathogens were later found to be apparently linked to several of the most significant clusters. Solely CMV serostatus was available to characterize immune exposure.

About this clone: No antigen is known for it. Other DNA sequences of this sample code for an identical CDR3.

Germline CDR1 is SNHLY and CDR2 is FYNNEI. CDR3 length: 13 amino acids. Trimming took 5 bases from V and 2 from J; bases not matched to a gene: 1. The chain links TRBV2 to TRBJ2-5, with 8 bases that match TRBD1. This sequence was found in a human donor in good health. Sequencing was done on a sample of PBMCs. The CDR3 is CASSRDRQETQYF. The CDR3 coding sequence is TGTGCCAGCAGTAGGGACAGGCAAGAGACCCAGTACTTC. The full variable domain, completed using reference TRBV2 and TRBJ2-5, is EPEVTQTPSHQVTQMGQEVILRCVPISNHLYFYWYRQILGQKVEFLVSFYNNEISEKSEIFDDQFSVERPDGSNFTLKIRSTKLEDSAMYFCASSRDRQETQYFGPGTRLLVL.